Presented here are 17 T cell receptor beta chains from one specimen sequenced in a study of OX40 agonist ivuxolimab in advanced cancers. Profiled with immunoSEQ multiplex PCR; TCRdb holds only in-frame clones, not every one. The sample consists of around 31,000 clones, 80% to 90% of them appearing once. This material consisted of CD4+ or CD8+ T cells sorted from blood, taken in a trial of the OX40 agonist ivuxolimab. Receptor source: an adult with an advanced solid tumor such as melanoma, head and neck, liver or kidney cancer.

CDR3 loop: CASSVRGPYEQYF. The CDR3 DNA is TGTGCCAGCAGCGTCAGGGGCCCCTACGAGCAGTACTTC. The V gene is TRBV27, the J gene TRBJ2-7; a possible D gene is TRBD1 (6 bases). Germline CDR1 MNHEY, CDR2 SMNVEV (reference sequence). V was trimmed by 6 bases and J by 2 bases, leaving 11 bases between them. The CDR3 is made up of 13 amino acids.

The V call is TRBV5-6, the J call TRBJ1-2; D perhaps matches TRBD1 (5 bases). The CDR3 totals 16 residues. CDR1 SGHDT and CDR2 YYEEEE come from the germline V gene. The V end was cut by 4 bases, the J end by 2 bases, with 18 bases between. CDR3 nucleotide sequence: TGTGCCAGCAGCGCCGGCCGAGGCCGGGACAACTATGGCTACACCTTC. This gives the protein CASSAGRGRDNYGYTF. The whole variable domain, remainder taken from reference TRBV5-6 and TRBJ1-2, is DAGVTQSPTHLIKTRGQQVTLRCSPKSGHDTVSWYQQALGQGPQFIFQYYEEEERQRGNFPDRFSGHQFPNYSSELNVNALLLGDSALYLCASSAGRGRDNYGYTFGSGTRLTVV.

V gene TRBV25-1 combines with J gene TRBJ2-7; TRBD2 aligns across 9 bases. The germline CDR1 and CDR2 sequences are MGHDK and SYGVNS. The V and J ends lost 2 bases and 7 bases, in that order; junction bases with no gene match: 6. This CDR3 spans 14 amino acids. This CDR3 reads CASSELLAGGEQYF. The CDR3 DNA reads TGTGCCAGCAGTGAACTACTAGCGGGTGGGGAGCAGTACTTC.

J is TRBJ2-2 and V is TRBV28, with a weak D call TRBD2 (5 bases). The V end lost 4 bases, the J end lost 4 bases, and 19 bases lay between the germline ends. Germline V lookup: CDR1 MDHEN, CDR2 SYDVKM. This CDR3 region has 17 residues. This CDR3 reads CASSYALGVGSTGELFF. For the CDR3, the DNA is TGTGCCAGCAGTTACGCCCTCGGGGTAGGAAGCACCGGGGAGCTGTTTTTT. Complete variable domain (other parts from reference TRBV28 and TRBJ2-2): DVKVTQSSRYLVKRTGEKVFLECVQDMDHENMFWYRQDPGLGLRLIYFSYDVKMKEKGDIPEGYSVSREKKERFSLILESASTNQTSMYLCASSYALGVGSTGELFFGEGSRLTVL.

The chain joins TRBV5-3 to TRBJ2-2, with unresolved D. TRBV5-3 is reported as an ORF; its role is uncertain. Trimming left V 5 bases short and J 6 bases short, with 11 bases between. The CDR3 consists of 13 residues. The CDR3 sequence is CARRRSRPGELFF. The CDR3 region has the DNA TGTGCCAGAAGAAGGAGCCGCCCCGGGGAGCTGTTTTTT.

V usage is TRBV27 and J usage is TRBJ2-1; 14 nucleotides match TRBD2. V was clipped by 3 bases and J by 9 bases; unmatched bases: 7. Germline CDR1 MNHEY, CDR2 SMNVEV (reference sequence). This CDR3 is built from 16 residues. CDR3 sequence: CASSLGLAGAVAEQFF. CDR3 DNA sequence: TGTGCCAGCAGTTTGGGACTAGCGGGAGCAGTTGCTGAGCAGTTCTTC.

The chain is built from TRBV7-9 and TRBJ2-5; no firm D call. The CDR3 length is 12 residues. The germline V and J ends were trimmed by 8 bases and 2 bases, with 9 bases remaining between them. Germline V lookup: CDR1 SEHNR, CDR2 FQNEAQ (reference sequence). The CDR3 sequence is CASEKGQETQYF. The CDR3 nucleotides read TGTGCCAGCGAGAAGGGACAAGAGACCCAGTACTTC.

V usage is TRBV7-3 and J usage is TRBJ2-1; 10 bases match TRBD2. V gave up 1 base and J gave up 5 bases; unmatched junction bases: 8. Germline V lookup: CDR1 SGHTA, CDR2 FQGTGA. CDR3 length: 17 amino acids. CDR3 sequence (DNA): TGTGCCAGCAGCTTAAGCCTCCTAGCGGGAGCTCACAATGAGCAGTTCTTC. Protein sequence: CASSLSLLAGAHNEQFF.

The chain recombines TRBV13 with TRBJ2-7, with 11 bases fitting TRBD2. Germline V lookup: CDR1 PRHDT, CDR2 FYEKMQ (reference sequence). The CDR3 sequence is 16 residues long. V shed 5 bases and J 7 bases; nucleotides not matched to a gene: 13. As DNA, the CDR3 is TGTGCCAGCAGCGTTAGCGGGAGGGAGGCGGGAAAAGAGCAGTACTTC. Its translation: CASSVSGREAGKEQYF.

V usage is TRBV7-2 and J usage is TRBJ2-7; D gene uncertain. Trimming cost V 1 base and J 3 bases, with 10 bases left between them. CDR1 SGHTA and CDR2 FQGNSA come from the germline V gene. There are 14 residues in the CDR3. CDR3 sequence reads: CASSLGGGIYEQYF. CDR3 nucleotides: TGTGCCAGCAGCTTAGGAGGCGGTATCTACGAGCAGTACTTC.

The rearrangement uses TRBV21-1 and TRBJ1-2; TRBD1 is the table's D call and was not checked against the DNA. TRBV21-1 is classified as a pseudogene. CDR3 size: 17 residues. The CDR3 coding sequence is TGTGCCAGCAGCAAAGGATTAACGACACTCAGTAACTATGGCTACACCTTC. It codes for CASSKGLTTLSNYGYTF.

The V gene is TRBV28, the J gene TRBJ2-2; D may be TRBD1 or TRBD2 (5 bases each). The germline CDR1 and CDR2 sequences are MDHEN and SYDVKM. The V end was cut by 4 bases, the J end by 7 bases, with 19 bases between. The CDR3 is made up of 16 amino acids. CDR3 nucleotide sequence: TGTGCCAGCAGTTCCCTCCGGGACCGTTATAACGGGGAGCTGTTTTTT. The encoded protein is CASSSLRDRYNGELFF.

The rearrangement links TRBV19 to TRBJ1-5; D not certain. Per germline, CDR1 LNHDA and CDR2 SQIVND (reference sequence). The V and J ends lost 6 bases and 5 bases respectively, with 8 bases between them. This CDR3 has 12 residues. CDR3 nucleotide sequence: TGTGCCAGTAGCGGACCGGATCAGCCCCAGCATTTT. This translates into CASSGPDQPQHF.

This chain links TRBV14 with TRBJ2-1, with TRBD2 as a possible D gene (5 bases). This CDR3 region has 15 residues. Germline CDR1 reads SGHDN; CDR2 reads FVKESK. Trimming left V 4 bases short and J 0 bases short, with 10 bases between. The CDR3 sequence: CASSLRGSSYNEQFF. DNA for the CDR3: TGTGCCAGCAGCCTCCGGGGAAGCTCCTACAATGAGCAGTTCTTC.

This clone was detected only a few times. V is TRBV11-2 and J is TRBJ2-1, with a tentative D call TRBD2 (5 bases). The V gene lost 0 bases and the J gene lost 1 base, with 13 bases spanning the gap. The CDR3 runs 17 residues. Looked up from germline, CDR1 is SGHAT and CDR2 is FQNNGV. DNA for the CDR3: TGTGCCAGCAGCTTAGATGTGGCGGGCCAGTCCTACAATGAGCAGTTCTTC. Translating it yields CASSLDVAGQSYNEQFF.

J is TRBJ2-7 and V is TRBV2, with a weak D call TRBD2 (6 bases). V lost 7 bases and J 0 bases, leaving 13 bases between the germline ends. This CDR3 has 14 amino acids. In germline, CDR1 is SNHLY, CDR2 FYNNEI. As DNA, the CDR3 is TGTGCCAGCATTTACCTAGCGAGCTCCTACGAGCAGTACTTC. Its translation: CASIYLASSYEQYF.

The gene calls are TRBV13 and TRBJ2-3; no clear D gene. The CDR3 is 15 amino acids. Germline values: CDR1 PRHDT, CDR2 FYEKMQ (reference sequence). Between the trimmed V and J ends, which lost 5 bases and 2 bases, there was a span of 14 bases. In DNA, the CDR3 is TGTGCCAGCAGCCTATACAGTGCCCCCACAGATACGCAGTATTTT. Translating it yields CASSLYSAPTDTQYF. The full variable domain, rest sourced from reference TRBV13 and TRBJ2-3, is AAGVIQSPRHLIKEKRETATLKCYPIPRHDTVYWYQQGPGQDPQFLISFYEKMQSDKGSIPDRFSAQQFSDYHSELNMSSLELGDSALYFCASSLYSAPTDTQYFGPGTRLTVL.